A selection of T cell receptor beta chains follows, all from one sample in a study of cytomegalovirus exposure and HLA in healthy donors. Using immunoSEQ multiplex PCR, the repertoire was profiled, and TCRdb retains in-frame clones only, with some absent. The table lists around 100,000 clones, about 8% of them singletons, with roughly 2% in the top ten. Sequencing used PBMCs. All receptors derive from a man aged 50-60 years in good health and CMV-seronegative. CDR3s include the opening cysteine and the closing phenylalanine or tryptophan. Each record gives: D gene, J gene, clone size, V gene, CDR3 length, CDR3 DNA, CDR3 protein. The D gene is left open where the match is weak. Size is omitted from some rows. Given values are once, few, many or a class for expanded clones.

d_gene: .
j_gene: TRBJ1-6
abundance: .
v_gene: TRBV28
len: 13
CDR3nt: TGTGCCAGCATCCGGGACACAAATTCACCCCTCCACTTT
CDR3aa: CASIRDTNSPLHF

d_gene: TRBD1
j_gene: TRBJ1-1
abundance: .
v_gene: TRBV28
len: 15
CDR3nt: TGTGCCACCGAAAAGGATACAGGGGGCCACACTGAAGCTTTCTTT
CDR3aa: CATEKDTGGHTEAFF

d_gene: .
j_gene: TRBJ2-2
abundance: .
v_gene: TRBV5-1
len: 14
CDR3nt: TGCGCCAGCAGCCCCCAGGGATTTGGCGGGGAGCTGTTTTTT
CDR3aa: CASSPQGFGGELFF

d_gene: .
j_gene: TRBJ1-1
abundance: .
v_gene: TRBV18
len: 14
CDR3nt: TGTGCCAGCTCACTCAAACAGGATAACACTGAAGCTTTCTTT
CDR3aa: CASSLKQDNTEAFF

d_gene: .
j_gene: TRBJ2-1
abundance: .
v_gene: TRBV28
len: 15
CDR3nt: TGTGCCAGCAGTCTGGGGGGTAATTCCTACAATGAGCAGTTCTTC
CDR3aa: CASSLGGNSYNEQFF

d_gene: .
j_gene: TRBJ2-1
abundance: few
v_gene: TRBV19
len: 14
CDR3nt: TGTGCCAGTAGTATTGTAGGGGGCTACAATGAGCAGTTCTTC
CDR3aa: CASSIVGGYNEQFF

d_gene: TRBD1
j_gene: TRBJ1-6
abundance: .
v_gene: TRBV7-6
len: 20
CDR3nt: TGTGCCAGCAGCCACTTGGGGACAGGTGACAGGAGCTCCTATAATTCACCCCTCCACTTT
CDR3aa: CASSHLGTGDRSSYNSPLHF

d_gene: TRBD1
j_gene: TRBJ2-3
abundance: .
v_gene: TRBV14
len: 16
CDR3nt: TGTGCCAGTAGCCAAGGGTCGGGACAGGACACAGATACGCAGTATTTT
CDR3aa: CASSQGSGQDTDTQYF

d_gene: .
j_gene: TRBJ1-4
abundance: few
v_gene: TRBV5-1
len: 13
CDR3nt: TGCGCCAGCAGCTTGGATGGGGCAGAAAAACTGTTTTTT
CDR3aa: CASSLDGAEKLFF

d_gene: TRBD2
j_gene: TRBJ2-1
abundance: .
v_gene: TRBV19
len: 17
CDR3nt: TGTGCCAGTAGCTACTTCCCATCGGGGGGGGTTCACAATGAGCAGTTCTTC
CDR3aa: CASSYFPSGGVHNEQFF

d_gene: TRBD2
j_gene: TRBJ2-2
abundance: few
v_gene: TRBV10-3
len: 18
CDR3nt: TGTGCCATCAGTGCGACTAGCGGGGGGCCTACGAACACCGGGGAGCTGTTTTTT
CDR3aa: CAISATSGGPTNTGELFF

d_gene: TRBD2
j_gene: TRBJ2-1
abundance: few
v_gene: TRBV27
len: 16
CDR3nt: TGTGCCAGCAGGGGGACTAGCGGAAGCTCCTACAATGAGCAGTTCTTC
CDR3aa: CASRGTSGSSYNEQFF

d_gene: .
j_gene: TRBJ1-1
abundance: .
v_gene: TRBV6-5
len: 12
CDR3nt: TGTGCCAGCACCTCAGCGGGAACTGAAGCTTTCTTT
CDR3aa: CASTSAGTEAFF

d_gene: .
j_gene: TRBJ1-6
abundance: few
v_gene: TRBV5-5
len: 13
CDR3nt: TGTGCCAGCAGCTTGACAGGGACCTACACCCTCCACTTT
CDR3aa: CASSLTGTYTLHF

d_gene: .
j_gene: TRBJ2-5
abundance: few
v_gene: TRBV11-2
len: 14
CDR3nt: TGTGCCAGCAGCTTATGGGCAGGGGTGGAGACCCAGTACTTC
CDR3aa: CASSLWAGVETQYF

d_gene: .
j_gene: TRBJ1-3
abundance: few
v_gene: TRBV6-1
len: 19
CDR3nt: TGTGCCAGCAGTGAAAGCGGTGGCGGGGCGTTGGGGTCGGGAAACACCATATATTTT
CDR3aa: CASSESGGGALGSGNTIYF

d_gene: .
j_gene: TRBJ1-1
abundance: .
v_gene: TRBV9
len: 15
CDR3nt: TGTGCCAGCAGCCCACCGGGACTTTTAAACACTGAAGCTTTCTTT
CDR3aa: CASSPPGLLNTEAFF

d_gene: TRBD2
j_gene: TRBJ2-1
abundance: few
v_gene: TRBV9
len: 16
CDR3nt: TGTGCCAGCAGTCTCTCCGGGACTAGCGAGTACAATGAGCAGTTCTTC
CDR3aa: CASSLSGTSEYNEQFF